The next 14 T cell receptor beta chains were all read from a single sample in a study of CD8 T cells in Susac syndrome. It was with random hexamers that roughly 0.45 to 1 ug RNA was reverse transcribed. TCRdb called the immunoSEQ multiplex PCR reads again in MiXCR, with one record for every CDR3 protein. The repertoire consists of fewer than 300,000 distinct CDR3 sequences, with 80% to 90% occurring once and the leading ten covering approximately 0.11%. The source material was CD8+ T cells from PBMCs. Receptors originate from a human donor with multiple sclerosis.

V is TRBV10-3 and J is TRBJ1-2; TRBD1 matches 9 bases. The CDR3 sequence is 16 residues long. Germline lookup yields CDR1 ENHRY and CDR2 SYGVKD. V dropped 3 bases and J dropped 5; count of bases not matched to a gene: 10. For the CDR3, the DNA is TGTGCCATCAGTGACCAGTGGACAGGGGACTTATATGGCTACACCTTC. Its protein is CAISDQWTGDLYGYTF.

This CDR3 is CASSFVTHGLQLPTYEQYF. CDR3 DNA: TGTGCCAGCTCCTTTGTCACTCATGGGCTCCAACTACCCACCTACGAGCAGTACTTC. The chain combines TRBV28 with TRBJ2-7, with unresolved D. V lost 8 bases and J lost 2, with 31 bases in between. Germline CDR1 reads MDHEN; CDR2 reads SYDVKM. The CDR3 extends over 19 amino acids.

The CDR3 loop is CSARGRGVSKNIQYF. CDR3 bases: TGCAGTGCTAGAGGTCGTGGGGTGTCCAAAAACATTCAGTACTTC. The rearrangement links TRBV20-1 to TRBJ2-4; D unresolved. The CDR3 runs to 15 residues. Germline V gives CDR1 DFQATT, CDR2 SNEGSKA (reference sequence). V gave up 1 base and J gave up 2 bases, with 12 bases separating them.

The chain links TRBV28 to TRBJ1-1; D is uncertain. CDR1 is MDHEN and CDR2 is SYDVKM in the germline V gene. This CDR3 region has 13 residues. V dropped 3 bases and J dropped 1 base, with 6 bases sitting between them. The CDR3 region has the DNA TGTGCCAGCAGTTTCCTTCAGAACACTGAAGCTTTCTTT. Amino acid sequence: CASSFLQNTEAFF.

V usage is TRBV5-1 and J usage is TRBJ2-1; 8 bases map to TRBD2. V trimming: 3 bases; J trimming: 0 bases; junction bases outside the gene matches: 8. Germline lookup yields CDR1 SGHRS and CDR2 YFSETQ. This CDR3 comprises 17 residues. Here the CDR3 reads CASSYPASGSSYNEQFF. The CDR3 DNA follows: TGCGCCAGCAGCTACCCAGCGAGCGGGAGCTCCTACAATGAGCAGTTCTTC.

This clonotype was counted once. The J gene is TRBJ2-1, the V gene TRBV2; D is perhaps TRBD1 or TRBD2 (5 bases each). This CDR3 spans 12 amino acids. V gave up 6 bases and J gave up 7 bases, with 10 bases separating them. CDR1 is SNHLY, CDR2 FYNNEI, per germline. CDR3 sequence: CASRGPGNEQFF. The DNA for the CDR3 is TGTGCCAGCAGGGGACCAGGAAATGAGCAGTTCTTC.

The chain combines TRBV29-1 with TRBJ1-1, with TRBD1 matching over 10 bases. With V trimmed by 6 bases and J by 5 bases, 3 bases remained unmatched. The CDR3 has 12 residues. CDR1 is SQVTM, CDR2 ANQGSEA, per germline. This chain's CDR3 is CSVDRGRTEAFF. In DNA form, the CDR3 reads TGCAGCGTGGACAGGGGGAGGACTGAAGCTTTCTTT.

The V gene is TRBV27, the J gene TRBJ2-7; D remains ambiguous. Germline lookup yields CDR1 MNHEY and CDR2 SMNVEV (reference sequence). The CDR3 is 14 residues long. V gave up 5 bases and J gave up 4 bases, with 15 bases separating them. CDR3 in amino acids: CASSGTGPSYEQYF. The DNA of the CDR3 is TGTGCCAGCAGTGGAACCGGACCCTCTTACGAGCAGTACTTC.

The chain recombines TRBV27 with TRBJ2-1; TRBD2 might be the D (6 bases). The ends were cut back, 1 base at V and 0 bases at J, with 16 bases in the middle. This CDR3 has 18 amino acids. Germline V gene sequence: CDR1 MNHEY, CDR2 SMNVEV (reference sequence). This chain's CDR3 is CASSLLWEAGYSYNEQFF. CDR3 nucleotide sequence: TGTGCCAGCAGTTTATTATGGGAGGCGGGATACTCCTACAATGAGCAGTTCTTC.

The V and J genes are TRBV27 and TRBJ2-2; the D is unclear. CDR1 and CDR2 (germline): MNHEY, SMNVEV (reference sequence). The V end was cut by 3 bases, the J end by 2 bases, with 10 bases between. The CDR3 spans 15 residues. The CDR3 is CASSFWQTNTGELFF. The CDR3 bases are TGTGCCAGCAGTTTTTGGCAAACCAACACCGGGGAGCTGTTTTTT.

The genes are TRBV30 and TRBJ2-7; 9 bases fit TRBD1. Germline CDR1 reads GTSNPN; CDR2 reads SVGIG (reference sequence). J gave up 6 bases and V 2 bases, and 14 bases lay outside the gene matches. The CDR3 sequence is 16 residues long. The CDR3 DNA reads as TGTGCCTGGAGTTTAAAACCGGGACAGGGTTACTCCGAGCAGTACTTC. This translates into CAWSLKPGQGYSEQYF.

The rearrangement links TRBV2 to TRBJ1-5, with D possibly TRBD1 on 6 matching bases. The CDR3 runs 13 residues. Deletions cut 7 bases from V and 2 bases from J, with 9 bases between. In germline, CDR1 is SNHLY, CDR2 FYNNEI. CDR3 in DNA: TGTGCCAGCATAGGGGGACGCAATCAGCCCCAGCATTTT. It yields the protein CASIGGRNQPQHF.

CDR3 DNA sequence: TGTGCCATCAGCCCGGGACAGGGAGGATACGAGCAGTACTTC. It specifies CAISPGQGGYEQYF. The V gene is TRBV10-3, the J gene TRBJ2-7, with 9 bases aligning to TRBD1. With 6 bases clipped from V and 4 bases from J, the junction kept 7 bases outside the gene matches. Per the germline V gene, CDR1 is ENHRY and CDR2 is SYGVKD. This CDR3 comprises 14 residues.

This clonotype was counted a few times. The V call is TRBV27, the J call TRBJ1-2; 7 nucleotides agree with TRBD1. Germline assignment: CDR1 MNHEY and CDR2 SMNVEV (reference sequence). The V segment lost 0 bases and the J segment 7 bases; nucleotides outside the gene matches: 2. CDR3 length: 13 amino acids. The CDR3, as DNA: TGTGCCAGCAGTTTATCGACAGGGTCTGGCTACACCTTC. This gives the protein CASSLSTGSGYTF.